The 14 T cell receptor beta chains given below trace back to one sample, sequenced in a study of human T cells and chemical hapten exposure. TCRdb called the RACE reads again in MiXCR, with one record for every CDR3 protein. The repertoire consists of some 84,000 distinct CDR3 sequences, with 10% to 12% occurring once and the leading ten covering roughly 3.7%. The sample's time point: patch test 3, about 24 weeks after DPC sensitization. Treatment here: therapeutic diphenylcyclopropenone sensitization with weekly scalp DPC. Specimen: whole blood, collected in connection with sensitization to the hapten diphenylcyclopropenone (DPC). The receptor source for this set is a woman between 45 and 60 years old with alopecia areata. Some clones in this sample may be carry-over from other donors' samples.

This clonotype was counted a few times. In DNA form, the CDR3 reads TGTGCCAGCAGCCAACCTGGGACTAGCGCACCTACGCAGTATTTT. Its protein is CASSQPGTSAPTQYF. This chain joins TRBV4-2 and TRBJ2-3, with 10 nucleotides matching TRBD2. Germline V gene lookup returns CDR1 LGHNA and CDR2 YNFKEQ. The CDR3 is 15 amino acids. V shed 2 bases and J 8 bases; nucleotides not matched to a gene: 7.

This clonotype came up a few times. V gene TRBV5-1 combines with J gene TRBJ2-3; D possibly uses TRBD1 or TRBD2 (5 bases each). Germline-derived CDR1 and CDR2 are SGHRS and YFSETQ. Trimming shortened V by 5 bases and J by 4 bases, and 17 bases separated the two germline ends. The CDR3 runs 15 residues. CDR3 DNA sequence: TGCGCCAGCAGACCCGGGACGGTCGAGCCAGATACGCAGTATTTT. This sequence encodes CASRPGTVEPDTQYF. Using reference TRBV5-1 and TRBJ2-3 for the parts outside the CDR3, the full variable domain is KAGVTQTPRYLIKTRGQQVTLSCSPISGHRSVSWYQQTPGQGLQFLFEYFSETQRNKGNFPGRFSGRQFSNSRSEMNVSTLELGDSALYLCASRPGTVEPDTQYFGPGTRLTVL.

In this sample, this clonotype turned up many times. This chain links TRBV12-3 or TRBV12-4 with TRBJ1-5; D is unclear. V dropped 3 bases and J dropped 1 base, with 19 bases sitting between them. The CDR3 covers 18 residues. The CDR3 coding sequence is TGTGCCAGCAGTTTCCGTCGGCAAGGCGGAGGGAGCAATCAGCCCCAGCATTTT. Protein product: CASSFRRQGGGSNQPQHF.

This clonotype was picked up a small number of times. This chain connects TRBV20-1 to TRBJ2-6; no firm D call. V gave up 1 base and J gave up 2 bases, with 9 bases separating them. CDR3 length equals 15 residues. Germline V lookup: CDR1 DFQATT, CDR2 SNEGSKA (reference sequence). The CDR3 DNA reads TGCAGTGCTAGAGCCCCTGGAGCTGGGGCCAACGTCCTGACTTTC. Protein product: CSARAPGAGANVLTF.

The chain combines TRBV11-1 with TRBJ2-7, with unresolved D. Germline values: CDR1 SGHAT, CDR2 FQDESV (reference sequence). V was trimmed by 1 base and J by 5 bases, leaving 12 bases between them. This CDR3 region has 14 residues. CDR3 region: CASSLGGPTHEQYF. DNA of the CDR3: TGTGCCAGCAGCTTAGGAGGACCCACCCACGAGCAGTACTTC.

The V gene is TRBV24-1, the J gene TRBJ2-1; D gene unclear. V lost 4 bases to trimming and J lost 9 bases, with 15 bases between them. The germline V gene has CDR1 KGHDR and CDR2 SFDVKD. The CDR3 consists of 14 residues. The CDR3 loop reads CATSDPGVESEQFF. CDR3 DNA sequence: TGTGCCACCAGTGACCCCGGTGTAGAGTCTGAGCAGTTCTTC.

This clonotype was observed at least ten times. The chain uses TRBV6-2 or TRBV6-3 and TRBJ2-3; D is uncertain. The length of the CDR3 is 14 residues. V was clipped by 6 bases and J by 2 bases, with 12 bases between them. Germline loops: CDR1 MNHEY, CDR2 SVGEGT. CDR3 region: CASSRRAVTDTQYF. The CDR3 DNA sequence: TGTGCCAGCAGCCGTAGGGCGGTCACAGATACGCAGTATTTT.

This sequence joins TRBV12-3 or TRBV12-4 and TRBJ1-1; TRBD1 agrees at 11 bases. V was clipped by 6 bases and J by 2 bases; unmatched bases: 5. The CDR3 has 15 residues. Here the CDR3 DNA reads TGTGCCAGCAGACCGGACAGGGGGCGAAACACTGAAGCTTTCTTT. It encodes CASRPDRGRNTEAFF.

This clonotype was counted between two and nine times. The V and J genes are TRBV7-2 and TRBJ1-3; D is possibly TRBD1 (5 bases). This CDR3 is built from 15 residues. Germline V CDR1 and CDR2: SGHTA, FQGNSA. Trimming cost V 3 bases and J 0 bases, with 9 bases left between them. The CDR3 sequence: CASSFGQGSGNTIYF. The CDR3 DNA follows: TGTGCCAGCAGCTTCGGGCAGGGCTCTGGAAACACCATATATTTT. The variable domain in full, completed from reference TRBV7-2 and TRBJ1-3, reads GAGVSQSPSNKVTEKGKDVELRCDPISGHTALYWYRQSLGQGLEFLIYFQGNSAPDKSGLPSDRFSAERTGGSVSTLTIQRTQQEDSAVYLCASSFGQGSGNTIYFGEGSWLTVV.

The J gene is TRBJ2-1, the V gene TRBV9; D unclear. Germline loops: CDR1 SGDLS, CDR2 YYNGEE. This CDR3 spans 13 amino acids. Trimming shortened V by 4 bases and J by 6 bases, and 11 bases separated the two germline ends. Here the CDR3 reads CASSPPAGNEQFF. CDR3 DNA sequence: TGTGCCAGCAGCCCCCCGGCTGGCAATGAGCAGTTCTTC.

This clonotype was seen at least ten times. V is TRBV2 and J is TRBJ1-5, with TRBD1 as a possible D gene (6 bases). Trimming removed 10 bases at V and 0 bases at J, with 16 bases between. Per germline, CDR1 SNHLY and CDR2 FYNNEI. This CDR3 is 15 amino acids long. Written as DNA, the CDR3 is TGTGCCACCAATAGGCAAGGGGGTAGCAATCAGCCCCAGCATTTT. Translating gives CATNRQGGSNQPQHF.

The chain is built from TRBV7-2 and TRBJ2-1, with 7 bases lining up with TRBD2. This CDR3 has 17 residues. The J segment lost 6 bases and the V segment lost 0 bases, leaving 11 bases of the junction unmatched. Germline values: CDR1 SGHTA, CDR2 FQGNSA. The CDR3 DNA reads TGTGCCAGCAGCTTAGCGATGCGGGCGGGAGCAAGCAATGAGCAGTTCTTC. Protein: CASSLAMRAGASNEQFF.

This clonotype came up many times. The gene calls are TRBV19 and TRBJ2-1, with D possibly matching TRBD2 (6 bases). V was clipped by 3 bases and J by 0 bases, with 18 bases between them. This CDR3 has 18 amino acids. The germline V gene has CDR1 LNHDA and CDR2 SQIVND (reference sequence). Here the CDR3 DNA reads TGTGCCAGTAGTATGAGGGGCTCGGCGGGAAGCTCCTACAATGAGCAGTTCTTC. Protein sequence: CASSMRGSAGSSYNEQFF.

There are many counts of this clonotype. V is TRBV27 and J is TRBJ2-5; D possibly corresponds to TRBD2 (5 bases). Germline V gives CDR1 MNHEY, CDR2 SMNVEV (reference sequence). This CDR3 is 13 amino acids long. Deletions cut 6 bases from V and 5 bases from J, with 13 bases between. The CDR3 protein is CASRAASTETQYF. The CDR3 DNA is TGTGCCAGCAGGGCTGCTAGCACGGAGACCCAGTACTTC.